This T cell receptor beta chain was retrieved from a study of T cells in Graves' hyperthyroidism and ophthalmopathy. Source material for PBMCs was more than 7.5 ml fresh peripheral blood. Regions amplified from RNA transcripts were the TCR beta CDR3 regions. TCR CDR3 regions were first amplified by RT-PCR with HTBI primers. One entry per CDR3 protein results from TCRdb running MiXCR on the multiplex PCR reads. The profile covers under 350,000 distinct CDR3 sequences, with 21% appearing a single time and about 50% taken by the ten largest. This clonotype was seen ten or more times. Looked up from germline, CDR1 is MNHEY and CDR2 is SVGEGT. V dropped 7 bases and J dropped 2 bases, with 12 bases sitting between them. The length of the CDR3 is 14 residues.

Specimen: blood. The chain carries TRBV6-2 or TRBV6-3 and TRBJ1-5; D remains unclear. This sequence originates from a woman aged 50 to 60 with Graves' hyperthyroidism. Written as DNA, the CDR3 is TGTGCCAGCAAGCGTCGCGGCGGCAATCAGCCCCAGCATTTT. Its protein product is CASKRRGGNQPQHF.